This T cell receptor beta chain was identified during a study of cytomegalovirus exposure and HLA in healthy donors. Across the study: The platform used for the 120 or so validation repertoires matched that of the roughly 630 first-cohort repertoires, a later analysis reported.

The CDR3 is 14 residues long. Germline V lookup: CDR1 SGHRS, CDR2 YFSETQ. Unmatched junction bases numbered 5, after V lost 4 bases and J lost 5 bases. TCRdb keeps only in-frame clones here, not all; method: immunoSEQ multiplex PCR. The sample lists 35,000 to 50,000 clones, over 85% seen once, with roughly 2% in the top ten. A word on this clone: Antigen specificity is unknown.

Study-level findings and limits: Later, an analysis found that TCR clusters from the first cohort tended to co-occur in the roughly 130 validation repertoires. A few of the chains that were CMV-associated were confirmed in vitro to be specific for CMV antigens. It was fewer than 200 TCR beta chains that were listed as cytomegalovirus-associated.

The source of this sequence is a woman between 18 and 29 years old in good health and CMV-seronegative. The V gene is TRBV5-1, the J gene TRBJ2-2; TRBD1 aligns across 7 bases. Sequencing input: PBMCs. CDR3 region: CASSLDRDTGELFF. The CDR3 coding sequence is TGCGCCAGCAGCCTCGACAGGGATACCGGGGAGCTGTTTTTT.